This TCR beta chain was identified in a study of blood T cell repertoires in COVID-19 (dated by TCRdb to 2020 to 2022). With regard to the full study: The collaborator samples originated in the United States, Italy and Spain and spanned the acute and convalescent phases of COVID-19. The material from the prospective study consisted of cDNA or gDNA derived from T cells, B-cell-depleted T cells, or PBMCs. The dataset comprised deeply sampled blood TCRbeta repertoires from subjects exposed to, actively infected with, or recovered from COVID-19. The repertoires were released in a freely available public database meant as a resource for research on the immune response to SARS-CoV-2. Samples came from the ongoing ImmuneRACE study (first 160 participants) plus 1,254 subjects from 6 global collaborators. A de-identified subject ID, COVID-19 status, age in years and sex were almost always included in the sample metadata. Where HLA class I and class II types were available, the types were taken from metadata supplied by the sample provider, not from assay-based typing.

TCRbeta CDR3 regions were amplified from genomic DNA by means of the immunoSEQ Assay, a bias-controlled multiplex PCR. As for the original processing: Within the assay, amplification of reference gene primers was used to estimate how many nucleated cells each sample contained. To quantify the absolute abundance of each unique TCRbeta CDR3 rearrangement, sequence reads were collapsed and filtered. For each sample, productive Simpson clonality was calculated as the square root of Simpson's diversity index across productive rearrangements. Sourced from immuneACCESS, this table was stored by TCRdb with only in-frame sequences that have V and J called. A share of the clones is absent; for the studies checked, an unresolved V gene accounts for under half, and the remainder has no known explanation. That table gives V, J and clone size, and the DNA gave D and trimming. This sample is represented by about 270,000 clones; 81% of them were singletons. About 3.2% of the sample comes from the top ten.

Notes on this clone: This receptor's antigen is unknown. The record has no base qualities; no much larger clone is one base away.

What the study reported, not specific to this receptor: The quantity of clinical and demographic metadata differed by source and by participant and was supplied without curation.

Collaborating institutions collected whole blood in K2EDTA tubes following their own protocols. For TCRbeta analysis, collaborators shipped samples as frozen whole blood, isolated PBMCs, or DNA extracted from either of those sample types. This clonotype was sampled from a woman between 55 and 75 years old with active or convalescent COVID-19. Material for sequencing was peripheral blood.

The sequenced DNA: TGTGCCAGCAGCCTCACCAGCGGGGGGGCACGAGATACGCAGTATTTT. This is translated as CASSLTSGGARDTQYF. The sequence links TRBV7-3 to TRBJ2-3, with 10 middle bases fitting TRBD2. According to the germline V gene, CDR1 reads SGHTA and CDR2 reads FQGTGA. From V the trimming removes 5 bases and from J it removes 5 bases, while the gene matches leave 10 bases of the junction unaccounted for. The CDR3, from cysteine to phenylalanine, totals 16 residues. Only CDR3 DNA remains: 48 bases, in frame from the first base.